This T cell receptor (beta chain) was sequenced for a study of response to subunit inactivated influenza vaccine. MiXCR, applied by TCRdb to the RT-PCR reads, yields one record per CDR3 protein. The sample has roughly 630,000 distinct CDR3 sequences, 12% to 15% seen once; the top ten hold less than 8.5%. There are a few counts of this clonotype. V gave up 0 bases and J gave up 6 bases, with 5 bases separating them. Germline-derived CDR1 and CDR2 are SGHTA and FQGTGA. The CDR3 is 13 residues long. The genes are TRBV7-3 and TRBJ2-2, with D unclear. Sequenced here: PBMCs from blood, sampled less than 15 days before vaccination. The TCR sequence derives from a man aged 45-65 years who received an inactivated influenza vaccine. CDR3 loop: CASSLTVPGELFF. CDR3 in DNA: TGTGCCAGCAGCTTAACGGTTCCCGGGGAGCTGTTTTTT.